This T cell receptor beta chain was recovered during a study of T-cell reconstitution after alpha-beta-depleted transplantation in children. The authors prepared the TCRbeta library with unique molecular identifiers. TCRdb ran MiXCR on the PCR reads and lists one entry per CDR3 protein. Found here are approximately 210,000 distinct CDR3 sequences, roughly 15% of them singletons; the top ten hold about 12%. This clonotype was observed many times. Sequencing was performed on PBMCs from the stem cell graft donor, taken from the stem cell graft. The sequence came from a human donor who donated a stem cell graft to a child with acute lymphoblastic leukemia.

The CDR3 coding sequence is TGTGCCTGGAGTACAACCATGACCTACGAGCAGTACTTC. Translated, it gives CAWSTTMTYEQYF. V and J are TRBV30 and TRBJ2-7; D is undetermined. Germline V CDR1 and CDR2: GTSNPN, SVGIG (reference sequence). Trimming removed 2 bases at V and 2 bases at J, with 10 bases between. The CDR3 is 13 amino acids.